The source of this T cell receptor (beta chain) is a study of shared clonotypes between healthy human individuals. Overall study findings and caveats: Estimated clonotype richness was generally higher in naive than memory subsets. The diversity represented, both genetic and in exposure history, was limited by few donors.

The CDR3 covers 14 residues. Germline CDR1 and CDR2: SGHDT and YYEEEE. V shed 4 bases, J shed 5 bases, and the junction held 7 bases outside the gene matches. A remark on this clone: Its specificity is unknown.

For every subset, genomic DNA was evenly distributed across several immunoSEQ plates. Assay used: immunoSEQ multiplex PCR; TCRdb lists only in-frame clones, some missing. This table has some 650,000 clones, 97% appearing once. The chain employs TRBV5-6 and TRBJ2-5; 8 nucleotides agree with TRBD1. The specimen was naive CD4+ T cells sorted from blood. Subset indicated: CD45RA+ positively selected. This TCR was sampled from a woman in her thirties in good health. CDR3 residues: CASSGSDRVETQYF. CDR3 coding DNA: TGTGCCAGCAGCGGGTCGGACAGGGTGGAGACCCAGTACTTC.